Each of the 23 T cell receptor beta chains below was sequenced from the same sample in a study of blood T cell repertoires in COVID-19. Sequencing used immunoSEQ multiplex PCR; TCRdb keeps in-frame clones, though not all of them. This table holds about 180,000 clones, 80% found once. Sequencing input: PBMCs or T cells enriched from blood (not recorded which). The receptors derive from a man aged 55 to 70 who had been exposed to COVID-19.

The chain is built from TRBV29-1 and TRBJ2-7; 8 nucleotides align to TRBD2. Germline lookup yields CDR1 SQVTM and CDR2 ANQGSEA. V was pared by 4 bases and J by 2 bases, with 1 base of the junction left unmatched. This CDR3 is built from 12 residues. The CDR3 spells CSVGGGPYEQYF. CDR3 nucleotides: TGCAGCGTTGGCGGGGGGCCCTACGAGCAGTACTTC.

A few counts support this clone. The CDR3 DNA is TGTGCCAGCCACCATTCCTCCAGGGATTATGGCACCGGGGAGCTGTTTTTT. Translated, it gives CASHHSSRDYGTGELFF. V usage is TRBV19 and J usage is TRBJ2-2, with D maybe TRBD1 (5 bases). Trimming cost V 9 bases and J 4 bases, with 24 bases left between them. CDR3 length: 17 residues. Germline V gene sequence: CDR1 LNHDA, CDR2 SQIVND (reference sequence).

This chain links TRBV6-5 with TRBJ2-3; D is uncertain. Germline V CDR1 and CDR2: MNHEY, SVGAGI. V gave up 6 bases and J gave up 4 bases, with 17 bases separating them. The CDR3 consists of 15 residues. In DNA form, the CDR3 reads TGTGCCAGCAGAAACAAAAGAGGATTCGCAGATACGCAGTATTTT. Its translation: CASRNKRGFADTQYF.

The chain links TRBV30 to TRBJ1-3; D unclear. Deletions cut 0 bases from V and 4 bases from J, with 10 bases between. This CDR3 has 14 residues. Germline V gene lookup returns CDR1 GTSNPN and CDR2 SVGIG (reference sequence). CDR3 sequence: CAWSVAQQGNTIYF. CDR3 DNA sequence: TGTGCCTGGAGTGTAGCTCAACAGGGAAACACCATATATTTT. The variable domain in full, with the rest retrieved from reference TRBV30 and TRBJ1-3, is SQTIHQWPATLVQPVGSPLSLECTVEGTSNPNLYWYRQAAGRGLQLLFYSVGIGQISSEVPQNLSASRPQDRQFILSSKKLLLSDSGFYLCAWSVAQQGNTIYFGEGSWLTVV.

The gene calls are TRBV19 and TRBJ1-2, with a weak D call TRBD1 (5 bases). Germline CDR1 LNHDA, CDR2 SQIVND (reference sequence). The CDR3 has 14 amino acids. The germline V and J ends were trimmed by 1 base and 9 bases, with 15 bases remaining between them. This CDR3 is CASSIVGGEKSYTF. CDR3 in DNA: TGTGCCAGTAGTATAGTGGGGGGTGAGAAGAGCTACACCTTC.

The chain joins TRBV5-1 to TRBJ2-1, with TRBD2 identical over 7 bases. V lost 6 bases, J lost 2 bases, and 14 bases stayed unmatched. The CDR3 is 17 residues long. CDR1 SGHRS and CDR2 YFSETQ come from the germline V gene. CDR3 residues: CASTMGLAGQTYNEQFF. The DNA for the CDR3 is TGCGCCAGCACCATGGGGTTAGCGGGCCAGACCTACAATGAGCAGTTCTTC.

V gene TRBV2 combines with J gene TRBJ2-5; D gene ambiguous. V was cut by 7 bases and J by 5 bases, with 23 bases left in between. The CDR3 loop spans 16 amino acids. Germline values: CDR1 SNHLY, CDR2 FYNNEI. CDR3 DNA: TGTGCCAGCAACGATCGAGGCAGCCATTTACGGGAGACCCAGTACTTC. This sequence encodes CASNDRGSHLRETQYF.

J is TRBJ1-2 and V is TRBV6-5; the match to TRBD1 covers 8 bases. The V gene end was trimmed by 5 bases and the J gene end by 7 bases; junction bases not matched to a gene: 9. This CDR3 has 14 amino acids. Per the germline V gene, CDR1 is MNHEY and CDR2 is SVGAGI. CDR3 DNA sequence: TGTGCCAGCAGTCCCCGGGACAGGCCCACTGGCTACACCTTC. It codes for CASSPRDRPTGYTF.

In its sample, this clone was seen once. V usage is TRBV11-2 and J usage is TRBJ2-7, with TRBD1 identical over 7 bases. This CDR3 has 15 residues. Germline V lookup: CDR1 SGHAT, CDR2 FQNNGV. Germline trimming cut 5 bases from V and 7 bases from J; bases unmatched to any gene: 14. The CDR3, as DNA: TGTGCCAGCAGCCACCCCGGACAGGACGTCGGAGAGCAGTACTTC. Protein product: CASSHPGQDVGEQYF.

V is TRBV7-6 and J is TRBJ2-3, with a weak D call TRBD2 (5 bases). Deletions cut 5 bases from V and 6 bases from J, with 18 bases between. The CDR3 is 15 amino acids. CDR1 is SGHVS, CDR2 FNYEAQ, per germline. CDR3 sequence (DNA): TGTGCCAGCAGCCGCACCGTCGTGGGAGTTGATACGCAGTATTTT. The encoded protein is CASSRTVVGVDTQYF. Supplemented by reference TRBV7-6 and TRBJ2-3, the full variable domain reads GAGVSQSPRYKVTKRGQDVALRCDPISGHVSLYWYRQALGQGPEFLTYFNYEAQQDKSGLPNDRFSAERPEGSISTLTIQRTEQRDSAMYRCASSRTVVGVDTQYFGPGTRLTVL.

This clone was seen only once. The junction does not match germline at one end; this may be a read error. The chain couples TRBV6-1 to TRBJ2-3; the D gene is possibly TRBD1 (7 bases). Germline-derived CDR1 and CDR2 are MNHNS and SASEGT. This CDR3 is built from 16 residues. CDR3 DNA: TGTGCCAGCAGTCAAGCGCAGGGGGGCGGAGGGGATACGCAGTATTTT. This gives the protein CASSQAQGGGGDTQYF.

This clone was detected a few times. The CDR3 protein is CASSSPQARGFSYTEAFF. CDR3 DNA sequence: TGTGCCAGCAGCTCCCCCCAGGCCAGGGGTTTTTCTTACACTGAAGCTTTCTTT. This chain uses TRBV13 with TRBJ1-1, with a weak D call TRBD1 (6 bases). Per germline, CDR1 PRHDT and CDR2 FYEKMQ (reference sequence). This CDR3 has 18 residues. V shed 4 bases and J shed 3 bases, with 24 bases lying between them.

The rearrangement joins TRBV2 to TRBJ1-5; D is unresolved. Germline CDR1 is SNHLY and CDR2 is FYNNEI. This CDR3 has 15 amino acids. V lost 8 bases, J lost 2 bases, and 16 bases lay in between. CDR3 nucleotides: TGTGCCAGCCGCTTGGGCAGGATCGGCAATCAGCCCCAGCATTTT. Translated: CASRLGRIGNQPQHF.

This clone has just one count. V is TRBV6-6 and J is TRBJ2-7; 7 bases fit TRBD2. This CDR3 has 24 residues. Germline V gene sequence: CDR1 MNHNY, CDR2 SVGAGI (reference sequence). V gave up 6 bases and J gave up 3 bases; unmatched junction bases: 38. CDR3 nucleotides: TGTGCCAGCAGCTCCATAACGCGGATGTCCGGCGGCGGTGTCGGGAGGCCCCATTTCTACGAGCAGTACTTC. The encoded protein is CASSSITRMSGGGVGRPHFYEQYF.

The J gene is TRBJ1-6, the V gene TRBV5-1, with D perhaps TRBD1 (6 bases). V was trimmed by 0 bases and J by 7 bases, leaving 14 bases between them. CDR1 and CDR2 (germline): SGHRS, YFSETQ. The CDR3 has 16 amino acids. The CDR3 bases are TGCGCCAGCAGCTTGGGACAGGAGAAGTGGAATTCACCCCTCCACTTT. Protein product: CASSLGQEKWNSPLHF.

CDR3 sequence: CATWTSVNTGELFF. DNA of the CDR3: TGCGCCACATGGACTAGCGTGAACACCGGGGAGCTGTTTTTT. V and J are TRBV10-2 and TRBJ2-2, with TRBD2 matching 9 bases. The trim removed 10 bases at V and 1 base at J, leaving 4 bases unmatched. CDR3 size: 14 residues. Germline V gene data show CDR1 as WSHSY and CDR2 as SAAADI.

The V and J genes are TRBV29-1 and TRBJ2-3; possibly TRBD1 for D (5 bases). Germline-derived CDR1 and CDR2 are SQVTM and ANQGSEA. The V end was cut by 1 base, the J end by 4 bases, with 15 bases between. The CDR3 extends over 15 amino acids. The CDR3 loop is CSVEGGQGGPDTQYF. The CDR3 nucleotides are TGCAGCGTTGAAGGGGGTCAGGGTGGTCCAGATACGCAGTATTTT.

CDR3 loop: CATLQQNYGYTF. CDR3 sequence (DNA): TGTGCCACCCTACAGCAAAACTATGGCTACACCTTC. This chain joins TRBV10-3 and TRBJ1-2; D remains unclear. Germline V gene lookup returns CDR1 ENHRY and CDR2 SYGVKD. The CDR3 covers 12 residues. Trimming stripped 10 bases from V and 2 bases from J, with 11 bases between.

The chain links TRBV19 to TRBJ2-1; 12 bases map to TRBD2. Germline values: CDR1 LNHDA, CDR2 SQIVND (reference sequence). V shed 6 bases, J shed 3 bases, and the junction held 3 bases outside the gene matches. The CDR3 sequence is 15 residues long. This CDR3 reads CASRRTSGDYNEQFF. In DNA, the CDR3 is TGTGCCAGTAGGCGGACTAGCGGGGACTACAATGAGCAGTTCTTC. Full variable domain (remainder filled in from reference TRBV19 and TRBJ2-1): DGGITQSPKYLFRKEGQNVTLSCEQNLNHDAMYWYRQDPGQGLRLIYYSQIVNDFQKGDIAEGYSVSREKKESFPLTVTSAQKNPTAFYLCASRRTSGDYNEQFFGPGTRLTVL.

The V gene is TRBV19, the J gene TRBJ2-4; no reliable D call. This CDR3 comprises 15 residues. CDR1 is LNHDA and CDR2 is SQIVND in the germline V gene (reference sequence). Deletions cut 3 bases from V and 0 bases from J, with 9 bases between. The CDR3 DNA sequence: TGTGCCAGTAGTATTCCAGGTCTAGCCAAAAACATTCAGTACTTC. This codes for CASSIPGLAKNIQYF.

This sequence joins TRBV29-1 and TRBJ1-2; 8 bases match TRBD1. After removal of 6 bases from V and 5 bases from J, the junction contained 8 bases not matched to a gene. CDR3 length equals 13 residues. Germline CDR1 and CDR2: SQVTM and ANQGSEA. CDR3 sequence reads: CSVGQGAGYGYTF. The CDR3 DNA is TGCAGCGTCGGGCAGGGGGCTGGTTATGGCTACACCTTC. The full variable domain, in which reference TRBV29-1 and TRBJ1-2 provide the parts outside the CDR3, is SAVISQKPSRDICQRGTSLTIQCQVDSQVTMMFWYRQQPGQSLTLIATANQGSEATYESGFVIDKFPISRPNLTFSTLTVSNMSPEDSSIYLCSVGQGAGYGYTFGSGTRLTVV.

CDR3: CASSIGAGASYGYTF. The CDR3 nucleotides read TGTGCCAGTAGTATTGGGGCAGGGGCCTCCTATGGCTACACCTTC. The rearrangement joins TRBV19 to TRBJ1-2, with D possibly matching TRBD1 (6 bases). The V end was cut by 3 bases, the J end by 4 bases, with 15 bases between. The germline V gene has CDR1 LNHDA and CDR2 SQIVND (reference sequence). This CDR3 has 15 residues.

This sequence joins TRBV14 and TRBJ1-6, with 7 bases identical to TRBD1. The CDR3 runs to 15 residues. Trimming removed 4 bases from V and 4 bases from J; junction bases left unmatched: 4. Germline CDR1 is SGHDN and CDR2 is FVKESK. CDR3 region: CASSRSGGYNSPLHF. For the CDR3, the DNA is TGTGCCAGCAGCCGATCAGGGGGGTATAATTCACCCCTCCACTTT.